This TCR beta chain originates from a study of cytomegalovirus exposure and HLA in healthy donors (dated by TCRdb to the late 2010s). Some background on the complete study: According to an earlier analysis of 550 to 750 of the donors, roughly 180 million T cells yielded some 120 million unique TCR beta sequences and approximately 280 Gb of sequence data. Donor age, sex, ethnicity and CMV serostatus were compiled together with the repertoire data. Every discovery cohort repertoire had been produced on one sequencing platform. A later analysis re-examined previously published TCR beta repertoires from 500 to 700 donors and added high-resolution HLA genotyping to investigate patterns of TCR occurrence. In addition to the first cohort of roughly 670 subjects, a separate validation cohort of 130 or so different subjects was used. The number of donors typed differed by locus, with about 629-640 for A, B, C, DRB1 and DQB1, over 500 for DQA1, 600 to 610 for DPA1, and roughly 450 for DPB1. Of the roughly 400 genotyped donors, approximately 80% were placed in the genetic ancestry cluster associated with self-reported Caucasian donors. The study combined high-throughput TCR immunosequencing, statistical association of individual TCRs with disease status, and machine learning to predict cytomegalovirus infection status. The study aimed to test whether cataloging public T cell receptors could reveal signatures of past pathogen exposure. To decide whether each TCR beta V gene segment behaved as functional or pseudogenic, an earlier analysis of some 600 of the donors relied on high-throughput TCR beta sequencing. Roughly 5 DR-DQ haplotypes were handled as single units for association and clustering, since linkage in the cohort was strong. Genome-wide SNP genotypes for about 65% of the 666 donors were used in a later genetic analysis, which treated that subset as a discovery cohort. On average, approximately 250,000 unique TCR beta nucleotide sequences were sequenced per donor among a few hundred genotyped donors of the cohort, with about 17% of those sequences being non-productive. The T cell repertoires of roughly 660 subjects were profiled by immunosequencing and related to cytomegalovirus serostatus. In the later analysis, no new phenotypic data were used to find candidate immune exposures; instead, reliance was placed on TCR beta sequences and their occurrence across donors. Class I and class II HLA loci were covered by the typing at four-digit resolution. An early release covering roughly 640 HLA-typed donors comprised roughly 300 gigabases of sequencing data and around 80 million unique TCR sequences.

Library generation was performed with the immunoSEQ multiplex PCR assay. The multiplex PCR relied on a mix of 60 forward primers for TCR Vbeta segments and 13 reverse primers for TCR Jbeta segments. Amplification of the CDR3 region of rearranged TCR beta genes was performed with a multiplex PCR assay on genomic DNA. The amplified TCR beta libraries were sequenced on the Illumina HiSeq System as 87-base-pair reads. Regarding the original processing steps: In a later analysis, around 80 million unique TCR beta chains were counted across the 650 to 700 repertoires, and approximately 9.9 million of these chains were shared by at least two donors. A nearest-neighbor algorithm error-corrected the raw reads and collapsed the reads into unique sequences, merging closely related sequences to remove PCR and sequencing errors. To assign V, D and J gene segments, CDR3 sequences were aligned to IMGT reference sequences. For a sequence to be retained, at least a six-nucleotide match to both a V gene segment and a J gene segment was required. Rearrangements were called productive when the CDR3 lacked stop codons and stayed in frame with V and J; all others were non-productive. CDR3 was defined according to IMGT convention as the region running from the second conserved V-encoded cysteine to the conserved J-encoded phenylalanine. Sequences without an unambiguous match to a single V gene segment were excluded from the earlier analysis of 587 of the donors. An earlier analysis of a few hundred of the donors classified V segments as functional when productive rearrangements were above 56.7% and as segregating when the standard deviation between donors was above 5%. To diagnose cytomegalovirus status from the catalog of TCR beta chain sequences, a statistical classification framework was built. In a later analysis, TCR nucleotide sequences were compared against IMGT/GENE-DB human TR gene sequences so that V and J genes could be assigned. A later analysis assigned CDR3 sequences and most-parsimonious VDJ recombination scenarios with the TCRdist pipeline. A later analysis defined each TCR beta chain by its CDR3 amino acid sequence plus V-gene family, and excluded reads lacking a unique V-gene family. A later analysis removed 450 to 600 highly shared, low-generation-probability nucleotide sequences to deal with suspected cross-contamination and a sequencing artifact. In a later analysis, a clonal expansion index was calculated for each public chain from normalized within-repertoire ranks of inferred template counts. A later analysis computed generation probabilities with a VDJ recombination model fitted to out-of-frame rearrangements, and checked the results against IGoR. Hypergeometric tests were used in a later analysis to score TCR-TCR, TCR-HLA and TCR-CMV co-occurrence, with a repertoire-size bias correction applied to the TCR pairs. To estimate false discovery rates, a later analysis permuted the HLA or CMV assignments 20 times. In a later analysis, co-occurring TCRs were grouped using DBSCAN, with TCRdist sequence similarity added in when clustering inside HLA-allele-positive subsets. Repertoires with fewer than 30,000 or more than 120,000 public chains were left out of co-occurrence clustering, as were five repertoires with anomalous nucleotide sharing. TCRdb took this table from immuneACCESS and kept in-frame rearrangements with V and J called. Such tables lack part of the clones; where checked against another copy, unresolved V genes explain under half of the gap, and the rest is unexplained. The DNA was the basis for D and trimming; V, J and clone size are from that table. The sample contains about 160,000 clones, roughly four fifths of them found a single time. Under 2% of the sample goes to the ten largest clones.

The cohort was made up of roughly 670 healthy bone marrow donors. At the time of sampling, every cohort member was nominally healthy, though immune exposures that went unrecorded were likely present. The donor was CMV seronegative and was included in the group of a few hundred seronegative cohort members. A peripheral blood sample was collected from each donor, and TCR beta sequencing was performed on peripheral blood mononuclear cells. Genomic DNA was extracted from the blood cell samples with the Qiagen DNeasy Blood Extraction Kit. Study-level results and caveats: The cohort was sequenced for TCR beta chains only, and without alpha or paired-chain data the features that could be detected were limited. A total of fewer than 200 TCR beta chains were listed by the study as associated with cytomegalovirus. Specific HLA alleles were associated with 15,000 to 20,000 TCR beta sequences at a false discovery rate of 0.05 in a later analysis. The classifier was reported to diagnose cytomegalovirus status with high specificity and sensitivity in both the original cohort and the validation cohort. V-gene and J-gene trimming of TCR beta chains was associated with a missense DCLRE1C variant in a later genetic analysis, and the association was replicated in an independent cohort. A further reported finding was that TCR beta sequences accurately predicted the HLA-A and HLA-B alleles for most subjects in the first cohort. About 17 rarely observed V segments, including chromosome 9 orphons, were excluded from the earlier analysis of several hundred of the donors because counts were too low. A later analysis reported that several top co-occurrence clusters appeared linked to parvovirus B19, influenza, CMV and Epstein-Barr virus. Because HLA typing was unavailable for some donors at each locus, only the typed subset was used in association tests. While some public TCRs were present in many individuals, most TCR sequences turned up only very rarely across donors. A cluster of highly shared sequence variants was judged likely to represent a technical artifact of the sequencing pipeline. In vitro tests confirmed that a few of the cytomegalovirus-associated TCR beta chains recognize cytomegalovirus antigens. A later analysis found that TCR association rates varied across HLA loci, with DRB1 alleles showing the most associated TCRs and HLA-C alleles the fewest. CMV serostatus was the only immune exposure information available for the cohort. In a later analysis, HLA-associated TCR beta chains were found to be more clonally expanded and to have lower generation probabilities than equally common non-associated chains. According to the authors, the approach could potentially be generalized to other disease states and immunological phenotypes. Compared with the roughly 670-donor mean, donors in an Asian-associated ancestry cluster had fewer N-insertions in productive TCRs, according to a later genetic analysis. Linkage disequilibrium might explain the correlated functional status among segregating V segments, but an unknown experimental factor could not be ruled out. Sequencing depth was assumed to be roughly uniform across donors in the presence/absence analyses, though that assumption may not hold. According to a later analysis, most CMV-associated TCR beta chains appeared to be HLA-restricted, and the HLA associations seemed to be driven largely by CMV exposure. In an earlier analysis of 500 to 650 of the donors, most TCR beta V segments appeared in productive rearrangements about 87% or about 30% of the time, broadly matching IMGT annotations. When HLA alleles, especially DR and DQ, strongly co-occurred, TCR associations were difficult to assign to individual alleles.

This clone was seen a single time. No cognate antigen has been identified for it. One base away there is no much larger clone; base qualities are not given. The sequence was collected from a woman aged 18-29 years in good health and CMV-seronegative. Sequences were obtained from PBMCs.

The CDR3 here reads CASSLLGQILEQYF. The DNA reads TGTGCCAGCAGCTTACTGGGACAGATCCTCGAGCAGTACTTC. Recombination joined TRBV11-2 with TRBJ2-7; 7 central nucleotides agree with TRBD1. V is pruned by 2 bases and J by 6 bases, leaving 7 bases of the junction without a gene match. Its CDR3 holds 14 amino acids, cysteine through phenylalanine. Only the CDR3 DNA stays, 42 bases, in frame from base 1. Sequences SGHAT (CDR1) and FQNNGV (CDR2) are obtained from the germline V gene.